A selection of T cell receptor beta chains follows, all from one sample in a study of T-cell reconstitution after alpha-beta-depleted transplantation in children. Each CDR3 protein gets one entry after TCRdb re-called the PCR reads with MiXCR. The sample contains 250,000 to 350,000 distinct CDR3 sequences, 9.5% to 10% of which appear only once. Sequenced material: PBMCs from the stem cell graft donor, taken from the stem cell graft. These receptors all come from a human donor who donated a stem cell graft to a child with SCID. CDR3s include the opening cysteine and the closing phenylalanine or tryptophan. A D gene is named only where the DNA matches it firmly. A clone size is listed for some rows: how often the clone was seen (once, few, many), or a class if it is expanded.

clone size | D gene | J gene | V gene | CDR3 protein | CDR3 DNA
NA | NA | TRBJ2-1 | TRBV20-1 | CSARDLLRGGAYNEQFF | TGCAGTGCTAGAGACCTCCTCAGGGGGGGGGCCTACAATGAGCAGTTCTTC
many | TRBD1 | TRBJ2-7 | TRBV2 | CASSPTGTYEQYF | TGTGCCAGCAGTCCGACAGGGACCTACGAGCAGTACTTC
NA | TRBD1 | TRBJ1-5 | TRBV12-3/TRBV12-4 | CASSLQGASNQPQHF | TGTGCCAGCAGTTTGCAGGGGGCTAGCAATCAGCCCCAGCATTTT
few | NA | TRBJ2-2 | TRBV7-8 | CASSTGPTGELFF | TGTGCCAGCAGCACCGGACCCACCGGGGAGCTGTTTTTT
few | TRBD2 | TRBJ2-7 | TRBV7-8 | CASSLMGGSEQYF | TGTGCCAGCAGCTTAATGGGGGGGTCCGAGCAGTACTTC
NA | NA | TRBJ1-2 | TRBV7-2 | CASSPRYGYTF | TGTGCCAGCAGCCCACGGTATGGCTACACCTTC
NA | NA | TRBJ1-1 | TRBV5-5 | CASSPPLGGEAFF | TGTGCCAGCAGCCCCCCGCTCGGGGGGGAAGCTTTCTTT
NA | TRBD1 | TRBJ2-2 | TRBV9 | CASSVDDQRTGRTGELFF | TGTGCCAGCAGCGTGGATGACCAGAGGACAGGGAGAACCGGGGAGCTGTTTTTT
few | NA | TRBJ1-2 | TRBV6-1 | CASSEKSQGGLYGYTF | TGTGCCAGCAGTGAAAAGTCCCAGGGTGGGTTGTATGGCTACACCTTC
NA | NA | TRBJ2-3 | TRBV20-1 | CSARDFRGAGDTQYF | TGCAGTGCTAGAGATTTTCGGGGGGCGGGAGATACGCAGTATTTT
few | TRBD2 | TRBJ2-1 | TRBV7-2 | CASHSQRGAYNEQFF | TGTGCCAGCCACTCCCAGCGGGGGGCCTACAATGAGCAGTTCTTC
many | NA | TRBJ1-5 | TRBV10-2 | CASSGTGTRDQPQHF | TGCGCCAGCAGTGGGACGGGAACGCGGGATCAGCCCCAGCATTTT
many | NA | TRBJ2-1 | TRBV12-3/TRBV12-4 | CASTPGTDYNEQFF | TGTGCCAGCACTCCCGGGACGGATTACAATGAGCAGTTCTTC
many | NA | TRBJ2-3 | TRBV6-1 | CASSELDSASTDTQYF | TGTGCCAGCAGTGAACTGGATTCAGCTAGCACAGATACGCAGTATTTT
few | NA | TRBJ2-3 | TRBV6-2/TRBV6-3 | CASKPVYGTDTQYF | TGTGCCAGCAAGCCCGTCTACGGCACAGATACGCAGTATTTT
NA | TRBD1 | TRBJ1-5 | TRBV10-3 | CAISEGTGISQPQHF | TGTGCCATCAGTGAGGGGACAGGGATTTCCCAGCCCCAGCATTTT
NA | TRBD2 | TRBJ2-1 | TRBV5-1 | CASSLLRRGDNEQFF | TGCGCCAGCAGCTTACTCAGGCGGGGGGACAATGAGCAGTTCTTC
few | NA | TRBJ2-7 | TRBV20-1 | CSASGQLEAGYEQYF | TGCAGTGCTAGCGGACAGCTTGAGGCCGGCTACGAGCAGTACTTC
few | NA | TRBJ1-1 | TRBV10-3 | CAISETHSDTEAFF | TGTGCCATCAGTGAGACCCACTCGGACACTGAAGCTTTCTTT
many | TRBD2 | TRBJ2-3 | TRBV12-3/TRBV12-4 | CASSTSGSTDTQYF | TGTGCCAGCAGTACTAGCGGAAGCACAGATACGCAGTATTTT
many | NA | TRBJ2-2 | TRBV5-6 | CASNLGGADTGELFF | TGTGCCAGCAACCTGGGGGGGGCGGACACCGGGGAGCTGTTTTTT
NA | NA | TRBJ1-5 | TRBV27 | CASSSSFNQPQHF | TGTGCCAGCAGTAGCAGCTTCAATCAGCCCCAGCATTTT
NA | NA | TRBJ2-3 | TRBV5-4 | CASSLGQLDTQYF | TGTGCCAGCAGCCTTGGGCAGCTAGATACGCAGTATTTT
few | TRBD1 | TRBJ2-5 | TRBV19 | CASTGGRGGETQYF | TGTGCCAGTACAGGGGGTCGGGGCGGAGAGACCCAGTACTTC
NA | TRBD1 | TRBJ2-6 | TRBV9 | CASSAGTGSAGANVLTF | TGTGCCAGCAGCGCCGGGACAGGGTCGGCTGGGGCCAACGTCCTGACTTTC
NA | NA | TRBJ2-5 | TRBV7-2 | CASSLSDSRQETQYF | TGTGCCAGCAGCTTATCCGACAGTCGGCAAGAGACCCAGTACTTC
few | TRBD1 | TRBJ2-7 | TRBV6-5 | CASSYSISGGVYEQYF | TGTGCCAGCAGTTACTCGATTTCAGGGGGTGTCTACGAGCAGTACTTC
NA | NA | TRBJ2-1 | TRBV5-1 | CASSAGQSSYNEQFF | TGCGCCAGCAGCGCCGGACAGAGCTCCTACAATGAGCAGTTCTTC
many | NA | TRBJ2-7 | TRBV6-5 | CASSYPEDEQYF | TGTGCCAGCAGTTACCCAGAGGACGAGCAGTACTTC
NA | NA | TRBJ1-4 | TRBV29-1 | CSVGSGRSNEKLFF | TGCAGCGTTGGTTCGGGCAGATCTAATGAAAAACTGTTTTTT
NA | NA | TRBJ2-3 | TRBV3-1 | CASSPAGLTDGDTQYF | TGTGCCAGCAGCCCGGCAGGTCTAACGGATGGAGATACGCAGTATTTT
many | TRBD2 | TRBJ2-5 | TRBV20-1 | CSATPGTSDQETQYF | TGCAGTGCTACCCCCGGGACTAGCGATCAAGAGACCCAGTACTTC
many | NA | TRBJ2-1 | TRBV12-3/TRBV12-4 | CASSPGGFGNEQFF | TGTGCCAGCAGCCCTGGGGGGTTTGGCAATGAGCAGTTCTTC
few | TRBD2 | TRBJ2-1 | TRBV5-1 | CASSLVASGIGEQFF | TGCGCCAGCAGCTTGGTGGCTAGCGGGATCGGTGAGCAGTTCTTC
few | NA | TRBJ1-2 | TRBV29-1 | CSVETSTNYGYTF | TGCAGCGTTGAAACTTCAACCAACTATGGCTACACCTTC
many | NA | TRBJ1-3 | TRBV12-3/TRBV12-4 | CASSPGVGGNTIYF | TGTGCCAGCAGTCCAGGGGTAGGTGGAAACACCATATATTTT
many | NA | TRBJ1-2 | TRBV12-3/TRBV12-4 | CASRRGNYGYTF | TGTGCCAGCAGGCGGGGCAACTATGGCTACACCTTC
few | NA | TRBJ2-2 | TRBV3-1 | CASSRAQGLDTGELFF | TGTGCCAGCAGCCGTGCGCAGGGGCTTGACACCGGGGAGCTGTTTTTT
few | TRBD1 | TRBJ1-6 | TRBV5-1 | CASSFAGGAYSPLHF | TGCGCCAGCAGCTTCGCAGGGGGCGCGTATTCACCCCTCCACTTT
few | NA | TRBJ2-7 | TRBV7-9 | CASSNSDSYEQYF | TGTGCCAGCAGCAACTCTGACTCCTACGAGCAGTACTTC
few | TRBD1 | TRBJ2-7 | TRBV14 | CASSDFGDSEPYEQYF | TGTGCCAGCAGCGACTTCGGGGACAGCGAACCCTACGAGCAGTACTTC
NA | TRBD1 | TRBJ2-1 | TRBV7-6 | CASSFRPGQAYNEQFF | TGTGCCAGCAGCTTCAGGCCGGGACAGGCATACAATGAGCAGTTCTTC
few | NA | TRBJ1-1 | TRBV9 | CASSGGAGDEAFF | TGTGCCAGCAGCGGGGGGGCAGGCGATGAAGCTTTCTTT
few | TRBD1 | TRBJ1-2 | TRBV2 | CASNTAGGSYGYTF | TGTGCCAGCAATACGGCAGGGGGTTCGTATGGCTACACCTTC
NA | TRBD2 | TRBJ2-1 | TRBV7-8 | CASSPWGGGANEQFF | TGTGCCAGCAGCCCTTGGGGCGGGGGGGCCAATGAGCAGTTCTTC
few | NA | TRBJ2-5 | TRBV21-1 | CANARVKTQYF | TGTGCCAACGCCAGGGTGAAGACCCAGTACTTC
few | TRBD2 | TRBJ2-5 | TRBV12-3/TRBV12-4 | CASSFRGTSGGSQETQYF | TGTGCCAGCAGTTTCAGGGGAACTAGCGGGGGCTCCCAAGAGACCCAGTACTTC
NA | NA | TRBJ2-1 | TRBV7-8 | CASSLLARYSYNEQFF | TGTGCCAGCAGCTTATTGGCGAGATACTCCTACAATGAGCAGTTCTTC
few | NA | TRBJ2-1 | TRBV7-9 | CASTGSEQFF | TGTGCCAGCACCGGAAGTGAGCAGTTCTTC
NA | NA | TRBJ1-1 | TRBV18 | CASSPPVQRVQSEAFF | TGTGCCAGCTCACCACCGGTGCAAAGGGTCCAGTCTGAAGCTTTCTTT
NA | NA | TRBJ1-2 | TRBV12-3/TRBV12-4 | CASTATGGYGYTF | TGTGCCAGCACCGCTACGGGAGGCTATGGCTACACCTTC
few | NA | TRBJ1-5 | TRBV10-2 | CASSSGFGDQPQHF | TGCGCCAGCAGTTCCGGATTTGGCGATCAGCCCCAGCATTTT
few | TRBD2 | TRBJ2-5 | TRBV5-1 | CASSLVLAGPSGVYF | TGCGCCAGCAGCTTGGTACTAGCGGGCCCCTCGGGCGTGTACTTC
NA | TRBD2 | TRBJ2-1 | TRBV7-7 | CASSPRTSVGRLSYNEQFF | TGTGCTAGCAGCCCCCGGACTAGCGTGGGCCGCCTCTCCTACAATGAGCAGTTCTTC
few | NA | TRBJ1-1 | TRBV6-1 | CASPSLPGWNTEAFF | TGTGCCAGCCCCTCTCTACCGGGATGGAACACTGAAGCTTTCTTT